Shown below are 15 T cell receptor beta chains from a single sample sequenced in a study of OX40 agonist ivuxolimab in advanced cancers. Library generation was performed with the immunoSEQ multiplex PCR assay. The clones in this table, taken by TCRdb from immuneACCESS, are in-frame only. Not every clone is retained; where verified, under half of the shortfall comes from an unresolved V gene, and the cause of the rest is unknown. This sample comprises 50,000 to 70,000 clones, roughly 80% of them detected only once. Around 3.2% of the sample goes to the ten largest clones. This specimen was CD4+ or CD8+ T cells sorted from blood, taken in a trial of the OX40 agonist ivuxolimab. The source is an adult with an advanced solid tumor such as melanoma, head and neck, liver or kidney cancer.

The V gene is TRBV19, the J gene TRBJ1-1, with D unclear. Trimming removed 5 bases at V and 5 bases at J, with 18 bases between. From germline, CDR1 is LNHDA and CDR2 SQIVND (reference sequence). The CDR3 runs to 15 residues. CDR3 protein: CASSPRGLGGTEAFF. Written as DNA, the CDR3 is TGTGCCAGTAGTCCGCGAGGGCTAGGAGGGACTGAAGCTTTCTTT.

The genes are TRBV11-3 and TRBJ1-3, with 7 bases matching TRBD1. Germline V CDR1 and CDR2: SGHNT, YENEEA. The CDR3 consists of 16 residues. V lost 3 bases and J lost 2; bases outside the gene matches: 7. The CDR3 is CASSFRGQGAGNTIYF. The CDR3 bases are TGTGCCAGCAGCTTCCGCGGTCAGGGGGCTGGAAACACCATATATTTT.

In DNA form, the CDR3 reads TGTGCCAGCAGCCCACAGGGACTCAACACCGGGGAGCTGTTTTTT. It is translated as CASSPQGLNTGELFF. The J gene is TRBJ2-2, the V gene TRBV11-3; D tentatively fits TRBD1 or TRBD2 (6 bases each). The germline CDR1 and CDR2 sequences are SGHNT and YENEEA. This CDR3 contains 15 residues. Trimming took 5 bases from V and 2 from J, leaving 12 bases between them.

CDR3 sequence reads: CASSQNPTDLTEGPQHF. The CDR3 coding sequence is TGTGCCAGCAGCCAAAACCCCACGGACCTCACGGAAGGGCCCCAGCATTTT. The gene calls are TRBV4-2 and TRBJ1-5; unclear D gene. CDR1 and CDR2 from the germline V gene are LGHNA and YNFKEQ. This CDR3 region has 17 residues. Trimming removed 2 bases at V and 9 bases at J, with 23 bases between.

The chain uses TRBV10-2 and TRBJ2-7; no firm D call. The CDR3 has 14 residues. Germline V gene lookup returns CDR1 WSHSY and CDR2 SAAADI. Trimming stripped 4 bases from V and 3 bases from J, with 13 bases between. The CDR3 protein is CASSGSLQLYEQYF. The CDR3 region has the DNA TGCGCCAGCAGTGGTAGCCTCCAACTCTACGAGCAGTACTTC.

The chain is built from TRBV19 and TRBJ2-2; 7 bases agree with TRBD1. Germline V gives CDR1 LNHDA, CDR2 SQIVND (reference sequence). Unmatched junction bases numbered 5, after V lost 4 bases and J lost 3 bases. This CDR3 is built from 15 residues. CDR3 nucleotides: TGTGCCAGTAGTACACCGGGACAGCACACCGGGGAGCTGTTTTTT. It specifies CASSTPGQHTGELFF.

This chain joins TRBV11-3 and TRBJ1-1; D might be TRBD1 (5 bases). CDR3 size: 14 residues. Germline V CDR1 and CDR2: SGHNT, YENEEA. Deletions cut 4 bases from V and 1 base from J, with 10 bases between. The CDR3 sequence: CASSYDGQNTEAFF. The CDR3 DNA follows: TGTGCCAGCAGCTATGACGGACAGAACACTGAAGCTTTCTTT.

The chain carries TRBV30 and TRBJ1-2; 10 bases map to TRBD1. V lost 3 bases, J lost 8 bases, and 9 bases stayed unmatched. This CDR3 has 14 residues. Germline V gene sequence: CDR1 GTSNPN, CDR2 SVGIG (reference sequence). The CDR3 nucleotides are TGTGCCTGGAGCTCCGGACAGGGGGACGGAGGCTACACCTTC. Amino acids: CAWSSGQGDGGYTF.

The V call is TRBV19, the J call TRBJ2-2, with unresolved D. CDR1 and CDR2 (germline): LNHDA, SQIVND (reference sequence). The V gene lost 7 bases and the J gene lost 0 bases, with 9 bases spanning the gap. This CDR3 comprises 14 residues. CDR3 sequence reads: CASKPGTNTGELFF. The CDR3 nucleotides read TGTGCCAGTAAACCAGGAACGAACACCGGGGAGCTGTTTTTT.

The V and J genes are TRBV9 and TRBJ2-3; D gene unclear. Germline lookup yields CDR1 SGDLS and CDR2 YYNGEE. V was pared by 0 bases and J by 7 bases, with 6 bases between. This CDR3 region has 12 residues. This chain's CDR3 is CASSVGLNTQYF. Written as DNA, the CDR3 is TGTGCCAGCAGCGTAGGCCTGAATACGCAGTATTTT.

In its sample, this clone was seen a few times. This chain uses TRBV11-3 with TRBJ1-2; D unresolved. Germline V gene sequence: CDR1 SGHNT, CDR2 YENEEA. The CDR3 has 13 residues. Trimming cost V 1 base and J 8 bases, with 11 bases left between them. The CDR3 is CASSLGARRGYTF. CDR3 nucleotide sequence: TGTGCCAGCAGCTTAGGAGCCCGTAGGGGCTACACCTTC.

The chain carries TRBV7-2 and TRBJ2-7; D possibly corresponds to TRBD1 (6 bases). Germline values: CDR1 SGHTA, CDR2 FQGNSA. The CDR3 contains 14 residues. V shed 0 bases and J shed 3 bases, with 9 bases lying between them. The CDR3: CASSLARGFYEQYF. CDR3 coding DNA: TGTGCCAGCAGCTTAGCGAGGGGGTTCTACGAGCAGTACTTC. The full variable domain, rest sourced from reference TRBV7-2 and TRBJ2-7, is GAGVSQSPSNKVTEKGKDVELRCDPISGHTALYWYRQSLGQGLEFLIYFQGNSAPDKSGLPSDRFSAERTGGSVSTLTIQRTQQEDSAVYLCASSLARGFYEQYFGPGTRLTVT.

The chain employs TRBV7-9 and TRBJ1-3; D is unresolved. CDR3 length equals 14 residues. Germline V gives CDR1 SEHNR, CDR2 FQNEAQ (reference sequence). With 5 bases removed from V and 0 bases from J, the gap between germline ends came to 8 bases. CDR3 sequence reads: CASSAPASGNTIYF. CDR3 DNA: TGTGCCAGCAGCGCCCCTGCCTCTGGAAACACCATATATTTT.

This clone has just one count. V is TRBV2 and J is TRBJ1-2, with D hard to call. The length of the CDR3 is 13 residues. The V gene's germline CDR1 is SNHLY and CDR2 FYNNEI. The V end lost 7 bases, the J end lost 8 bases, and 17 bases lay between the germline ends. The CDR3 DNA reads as TGTGCCAGCACCCCCGACTTGTCGGGGGGCTACACCTTC. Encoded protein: CASTPDLSGGYTF.

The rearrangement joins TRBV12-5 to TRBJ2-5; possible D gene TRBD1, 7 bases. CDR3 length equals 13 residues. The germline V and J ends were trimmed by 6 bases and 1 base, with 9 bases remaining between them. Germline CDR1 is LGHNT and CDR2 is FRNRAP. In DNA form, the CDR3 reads TGTGCTAGTGGGCGGGACAGCCAAGAGACCCAGTACTTC. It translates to CASGRDSQETQYF.